A selection of T cell receptor beta chains follows, all from one sample in a study of T cells in Graves' hyperthyroidism and ophthalmopathy. TCRdb re-analysed the multiplex PCR reads in MiXCR, keeping a single row per CDR3 protein. The sample has approximately 520,000 distinct CDR3 sequences; less than 25% are singletons. Sequenced sample: blood. These TCRs come from a man between 18 and 29 years old with Graves' hyperthyroidism. CDR3s include the opening cysteine and the closing phenylalanine or tryptophan. D genes are given only for firm matches. Clone size is shown for a subset of rows, as once, few, many or a class of expanded clone.

size	V	J	D	CDR3	DNA
many	TRBV28	TRBJ1-2	NA	CASRGARAYYGYTF	TGTGCCAGCAGAGGCGCCAGGGCCTACTATGGCTACACCTTC
NA	TRBV12-3/TRBV12-4	TRBJ1-1	NA	CASSLSLGQSEAFF	TGTGCCAGCAGTTTATCCCTCGGACAGTCTGAAGCTTTCTTT
few	TRBV18	TRBJ1-2	TRBD1	CASSTTGAEGGYTF	TGTGCCAGCTCAACGACAGGGGCGGAGGGAGGCTACACCTTC
many	TRBV6-2/TRBV6-3	TRBJ2-7	NA	CASDTGRGTQYF	TGTGCCAGCGATACAGGGAGAGGGACGCAGTACTTC
many	TRBV28	TRBJ2-7	NA	CASSLFTETYEQYF	TGTGCCAGCAGTTTATTTACAGAAACCTACGAGCAGTACTTC
many	TRBV9	TRBJ2-7	NA	CASSDGPTQQYF	TGTGCCAGCAGCGATGGACCTACGCAGCAGTACTTC
many	TRBV27	TRBJ1-5	NA	CASSKAEGDRNQPQHF	TGTGCCAGCAGTAAGGCCGAGGGGGATCGCAATCAGCCCCAGCATTTT
many	TRBV12-3/TRBV12-4	TRBJ2-7	TRBD1	CASSLFDRDYEQYF	TGTGCCAGCAGTTTATTCGACAGGGACTACGAGCAGTACTTC
many	TRBV12-3/TRBV12-4	TRBJ1-1	TRBD1	CASTRTGENTEAFF	TGTGCCAGCACCCGGACAGGGGAGAACACTGAAGCTTTCTTT
many	TRBV12-3/TRBV12-4	TRBJ2-5	NA	CASSLSPVQETQYF	TGTGCCAGCAGTTTATCGCCAGTCCAAGAGACCCAGTACTTC
many	TRBV20-1	TRBJ1-1	NA	CSALGLGTEAFF	TGCAGTGCTCTAGGCCTTGGGACTGAAGCTTTCTTT
few	TRBV6-1	TRBJ2-1	NA	CASSTAYNEQFF	TGTGCCAGCAGTACAGCCTACAATGAGCAGTTCTTC
few	TRBV10-3	TRBJ1-1	NA	CAISESTAGGMNTEAFF	TGTGCCATCAGTGAGTCGACGGCAGGAGGTATGAACACTGAAGCTTTCTTT
many	TRBV9	TRBJ2-7	TRBD2	CASSAGGGAYEQYF	TGTGCCAGCAGCGCGGGAGGGGGGGCGTACGAGCAGTACTTC
many	TRBV6-5	TRBJ1-2	NA	CASNWGARYGYTF	TGTGCCAGCAACTGGGGGGCGCGGTATGGCTACACCTTC
NA	TRBV2	TRBJ2-7	TRBD2	CASRNTASLAGAYEQYF	TGTGCCAGCAGGAACACAGCCTCTTTGGCGGGAGCCTACGAGCAGTACTTC
NA	TRBV6-1	TRBJ1-5	TRBD1	CATLTGDEDYNQPQHF	TGTGCCACCCTGACAGGGGACGAGGATTACAATCAGCCCCAGCATTTT
many	TRBV6-5	TRBJ1-3	TRBD1	CASSYTGGKGNTIYF	TGTGCCAGCAGTTACACAGGGGGAAAAGGAAACACCATATATTTT
NA	TRBV6-2/TRBV6-3	TRBJ1-5	NA	CASSYSRGRQNQPQHF	TGTGCCAGCAGTTACTCGAGGGGGAGGCAGAATCAGCCCCAGCATTTT
NA	TRBV28	TRBJ2-7	NA	CASSPEVLTYEQYF	TGTGCCAGCAGTCCCGAGGTGCTAACCTACGAGCAGTACTTC
NA	TRBV12-3/TRBV12-4	TRBJ2-5	TRBD1	CASSRDRGRVGTQYF	TGTGCCAGCAGCAGGGACAGGGGGCGCGTCGGTACCCAGTACTTC
NA	TRBV13	TRBJ2-7	NA	CASSFLSGDHEQYF	TGTGCCAGCAGCTTCTTATCCGGGGACCACGAGCAGTACTTC
many	TRBV5-1	TRBJ2-5	TRBD2	CASSLATGGPETQYF	TGCGCCAGCAGCTTGGCCACGGGGGGGCCGGAGACCCAGTACTTC
few	TRBV5-4	TRBJ2-7	TRBD1	CASSLTPRQGTDSYEQYF	TGTGCCAGCAGCTTGACACCCCGACAGGGGACGGACTCCTACGAGCAGTACTTC
NA	TRBV20-1	TRBJ1-1	NA	CSASAQVNTEAFF	TGCAGTGCTAGCGCCCAAGTGAACACTGAAGCTTTCTTT
NA	TRBV19	TRBJ2-2	NA	CASSIEQRPAGELFF	TGTGCCAGTAGTATAGAACAGAGGCCGGCCGGGGAGCTGTTTTTT
few	TRBV6-1	TRBJ1-6	NA	CASRVDRGGSYNSPLHF	TGTGCCAGCAGAGTGGACCGAGGAGGGTCCTATAATTCACCCCTCCACTTT
NA	TRBV28	TRBJ1-1	NA	CASSSLGGMNTEAFF	TGTGCCAGCAGTAGCCTTGGCGGGATGAACACTGAAGCTTTCTTT
medium-sized	TRBV6-1	TRBJ1-5	NA	CASSEAWNQPQHF	TGTGCCAGCAGTGAAGCGTGGAATCAGCCCCAGCATTTT
NA	TRBV10-2	TRBJ2-2	NA	CASENLNTGELFF	TGCGCCAGCGAAAACCTGAACACCGGGGAGCTGTTTTTT
few	TRBV4-2	TRBJ1-6	NA	CASSPGPAGSPLHF	TGTGCCAGCAGCCCCGGTCCCGCGGGGTCACCCCTCCACTTT
NA	TRBV27	TRBJ2-5	NA	CASSRDTEETQYF	TGTGCCAGCAGCCGGGACACCGAAGAGACCCAGTACTTC
many	TRBV6-1	TRBJ2-5	NA	CASSVLNRTPNGETQYF	TGTGCCAGCAGTGTATTAAACCGGACCCCCAATGGGGAGACCCAGTACTTC
once	TRBV28	TRBJ1-1	NA	CASSLETQGRAFF	TGTGCCAGCAGTTTAGAGACTCAGGGTAGAGCTTTCTTT
few	TRBV19	TRBJ1-1	TRBD1	CASSTDRGEAFF	TGTGCCAGTAGCACGGACAGGGGCGAAGCTTTCTTT
many	TRBV2	TRBJ2-5	NA	CASSEAVGAFETQYF	TGTGCCAGCAGTGAAGCGGTCGGGGCGTTTGAGACCCAGTACTTC
many	TRBV12-3/TRBV12-4	TRBJ1-5	NA	CASSLGAAGSQPQHF	TGTGCCAGCAGTTTAGGGGCGGCGGGGAGTCAGCCCCAGCATTTT
many	TRBV28	TRBJ2-7	NA	CASGNSYEQYF	TGTGCCAGCGGTAATTCCTACGAGCAGTACTTC
NA	TRBV2	TRBJ1-6	NA	CASYRAGAQSPLHF	TGTGCCAGCTACCGGGCAGGTGCGCAATCACCCCTCCACTTT
NA	TRBV3-1	TRBJ1-2	NA	CASSQVTAYGYTF	TGTGCCAGCAGCCAAGTAACAGCCTATGGCTACACCTTC